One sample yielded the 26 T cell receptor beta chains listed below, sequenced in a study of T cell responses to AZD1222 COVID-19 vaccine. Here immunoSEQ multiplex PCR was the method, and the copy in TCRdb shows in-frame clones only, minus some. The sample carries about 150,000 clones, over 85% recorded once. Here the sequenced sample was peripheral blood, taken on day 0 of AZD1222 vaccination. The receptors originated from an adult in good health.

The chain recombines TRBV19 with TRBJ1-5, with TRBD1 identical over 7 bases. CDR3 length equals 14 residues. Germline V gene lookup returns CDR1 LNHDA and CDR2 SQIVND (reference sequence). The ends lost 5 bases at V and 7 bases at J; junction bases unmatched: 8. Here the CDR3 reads CASSGIGGGQPQHF. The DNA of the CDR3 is TGTGCCAGTAGTGGCATAGGAGGGGGCCAGCCCCAGCATTTT.

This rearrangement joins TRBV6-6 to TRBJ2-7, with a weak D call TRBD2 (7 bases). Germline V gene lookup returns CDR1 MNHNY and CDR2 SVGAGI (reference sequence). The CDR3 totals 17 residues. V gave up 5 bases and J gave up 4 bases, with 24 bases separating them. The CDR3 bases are TGTGCCAGCAGTCCGAACGGACGTCGGGGGGCGGAGTACGAGCAGTACTTC. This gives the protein CASSPNGRRGAEYEQYF.

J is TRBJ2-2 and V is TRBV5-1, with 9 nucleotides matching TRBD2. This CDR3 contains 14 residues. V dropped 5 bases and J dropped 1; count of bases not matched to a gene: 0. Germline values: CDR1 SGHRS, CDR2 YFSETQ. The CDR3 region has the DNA TGCGCCAGCAGGCGGGAGGGGAACACCGGGGAGCTGTTTTTT. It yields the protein CASRREGNTGELFF.

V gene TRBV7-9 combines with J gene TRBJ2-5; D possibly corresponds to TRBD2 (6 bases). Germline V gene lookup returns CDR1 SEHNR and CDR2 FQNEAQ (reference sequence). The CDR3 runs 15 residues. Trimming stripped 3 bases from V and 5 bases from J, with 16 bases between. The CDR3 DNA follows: TGTGCCAGCAGCTTGGGGGGTTGGGGCAAGGAGACCCAGTACTTC. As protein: CASSLGGWGKETQYF.

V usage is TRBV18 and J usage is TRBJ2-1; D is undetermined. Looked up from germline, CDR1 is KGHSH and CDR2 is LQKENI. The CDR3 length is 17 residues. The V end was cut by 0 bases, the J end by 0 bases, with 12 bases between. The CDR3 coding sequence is TGTGCCAGCTCACCACCGGCGGTCCGCAGCTCCTACAATGAGCAGTTCTTC. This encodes CASSPPAVRSSYNEQFF.

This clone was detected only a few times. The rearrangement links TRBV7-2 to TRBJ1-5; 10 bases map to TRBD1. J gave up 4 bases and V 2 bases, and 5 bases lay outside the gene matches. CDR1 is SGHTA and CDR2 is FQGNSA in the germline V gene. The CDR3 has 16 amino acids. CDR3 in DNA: TGTGCCAGCAGCTTAACGACAGGGGGCGCGAATCAGCCCCAGCATTTT. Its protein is CASSLTTGGANQPQHF.

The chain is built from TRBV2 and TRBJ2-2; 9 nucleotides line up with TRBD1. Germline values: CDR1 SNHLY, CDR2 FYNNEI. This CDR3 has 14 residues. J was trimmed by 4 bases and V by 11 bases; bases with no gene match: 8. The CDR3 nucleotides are TGTGCCGGCAACAGGGGGCTGATCACCGGGGAGCTGTTTTTT. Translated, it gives CAGNRGLITGELFF.

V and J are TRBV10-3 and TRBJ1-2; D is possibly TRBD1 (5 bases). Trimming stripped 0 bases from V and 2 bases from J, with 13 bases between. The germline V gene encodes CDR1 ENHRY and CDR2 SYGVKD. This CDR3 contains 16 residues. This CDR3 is CAISESMGWTNYGYTF. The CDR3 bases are TGTGCCATCAGTGAGTCGATGGGGTGGACAAACTATGGCTACACCTTC.

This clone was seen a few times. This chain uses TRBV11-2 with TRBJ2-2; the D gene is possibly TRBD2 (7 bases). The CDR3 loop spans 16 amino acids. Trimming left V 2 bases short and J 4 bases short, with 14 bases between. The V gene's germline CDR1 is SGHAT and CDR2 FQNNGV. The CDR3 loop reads CASSLRAGHSTGELFF. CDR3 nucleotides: TGTGCCAGCAGCTTACGAGCGGGACACTCCACCGGGGAGCTGTTTTTT.

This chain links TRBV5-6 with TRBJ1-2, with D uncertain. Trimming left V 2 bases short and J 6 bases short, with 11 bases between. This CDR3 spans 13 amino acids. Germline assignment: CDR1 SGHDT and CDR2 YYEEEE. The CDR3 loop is CASSLGSSNGYTF. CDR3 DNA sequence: TGTGCCAGCAGCTTAGGATCCAGCAATGGCTACACCTTC.

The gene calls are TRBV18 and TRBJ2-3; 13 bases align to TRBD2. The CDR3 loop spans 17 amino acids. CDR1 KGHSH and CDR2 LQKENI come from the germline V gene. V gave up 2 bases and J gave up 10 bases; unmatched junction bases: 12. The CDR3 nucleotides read TGTGCCAGCTCACCAGAGACTAGCGGGGGGTCCGGCGGGGCGCAGTATTTT. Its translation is CASSPETSGGSGGAQYF. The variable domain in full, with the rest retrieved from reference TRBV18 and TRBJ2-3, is NAGVMQNPRHLVRRRGQEARLRCSPMKGHSHVYWYRQLPEEGLKFMVYLQKENIIDESGMPKERFSAEFPKEGPSILRIQQVVRGDSAAYFCASSPETSGGSGGAQYFGPGTRLTVL.

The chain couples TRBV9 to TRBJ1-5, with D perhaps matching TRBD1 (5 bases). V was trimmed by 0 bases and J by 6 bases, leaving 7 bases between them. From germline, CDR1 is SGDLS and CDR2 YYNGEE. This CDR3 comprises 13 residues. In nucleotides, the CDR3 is TGTGCCAGCAGCGTAGGGGGGGGTCAGCCCCAGCATTTT. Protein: CASSVGGGQPQHF.

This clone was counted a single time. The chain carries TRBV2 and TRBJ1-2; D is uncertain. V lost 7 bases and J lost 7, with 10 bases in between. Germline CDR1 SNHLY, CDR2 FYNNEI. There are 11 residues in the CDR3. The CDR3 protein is CASTQGGGYTF. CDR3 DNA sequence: TGTGCCAGCACCCAAGGAGGTGGCTACACCTTC.

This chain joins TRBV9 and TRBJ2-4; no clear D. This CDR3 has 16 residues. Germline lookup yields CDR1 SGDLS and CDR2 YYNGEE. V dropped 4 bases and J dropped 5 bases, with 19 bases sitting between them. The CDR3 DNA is TGTGCCAGCAGCTCTAGTGGGTGGGTGGGCCAAAACATTCAGTACTTC. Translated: CASSSSGWVGQNIQYF.

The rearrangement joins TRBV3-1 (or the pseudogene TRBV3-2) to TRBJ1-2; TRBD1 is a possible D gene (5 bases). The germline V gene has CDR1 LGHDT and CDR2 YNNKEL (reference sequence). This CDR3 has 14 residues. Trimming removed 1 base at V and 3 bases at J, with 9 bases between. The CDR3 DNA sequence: TGTGCCAGCAGCCAAGTTCCGGGGGACTATGGCTACACCTTC. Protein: CASSQVPGDYGYTF.

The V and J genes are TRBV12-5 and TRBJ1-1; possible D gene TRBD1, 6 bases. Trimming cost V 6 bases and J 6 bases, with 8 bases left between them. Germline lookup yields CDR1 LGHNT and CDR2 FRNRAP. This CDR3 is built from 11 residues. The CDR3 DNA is TGTGCTAGTGGGCAGGGGCCTGAAGCTTTCTTT. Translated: CASGQGPEAFF. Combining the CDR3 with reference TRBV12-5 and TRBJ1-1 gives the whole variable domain DARVTQTPRHKVTEMGQEVTMRCQPILGHNTVFWYRQTMMQGLELLAYFRNRAPLDDSGMPKDRFSAEMPDATLATLKIQPSEPRDSAVYFCASGQGPEAFFGQGTRLTVV.

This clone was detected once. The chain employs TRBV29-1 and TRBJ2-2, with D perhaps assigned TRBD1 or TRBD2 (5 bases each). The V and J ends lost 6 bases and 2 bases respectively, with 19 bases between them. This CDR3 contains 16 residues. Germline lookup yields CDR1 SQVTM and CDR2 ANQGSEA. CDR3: CSVTPHWDRNTGELFF. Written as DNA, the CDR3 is TGCAGCGTAACACCTCATTGGGACCGTAACACCGGGGAGCTGTTTTTT.

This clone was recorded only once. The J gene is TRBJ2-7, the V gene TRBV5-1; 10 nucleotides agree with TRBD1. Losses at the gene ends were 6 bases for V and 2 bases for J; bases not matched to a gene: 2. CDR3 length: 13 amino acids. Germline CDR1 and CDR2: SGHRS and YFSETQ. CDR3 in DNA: TGCGCCAGCACGGGACAGGGGCCCTACGAGCAGTACTTC. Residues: CASTGQGPYEQYF. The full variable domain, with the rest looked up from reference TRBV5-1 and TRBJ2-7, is KAGVTQTPRYLIKTRGQQVTLSCSPISGHRSVSWYQQTPGQGLQFLFEYFSETQRNKGNFPGRFSGRQFSNSRSEMNVSTLELGDSALYLCASTGQGPYEQYFGPGTRLTVT.

The CDR3 is CATSRDRGVSQPQHF. The CDR3 DNA reads as TGTGCCACCAGCAGAGACAGGGGAGTTAGTCAGCCCCAGCATTTT. The chain carries TRBV15 and TRBJ1-5, with a possible D match to TRBD1 (6 bases). Between the trimmed V and J ends, which lost 0 bases and 6 bases, there was a span of 12 bases. This CDR3 is built from 15 residues. Germline loops: CDR1 LNHNV, CDR2 YYDKDF (reference sequence).

CDR3 sequence reads: CASSFRAYGYTF. In DNA, the CDR3 is TGTGCCAGCAGTTTCCGGGCCTATGGCTACACCTTC. V and J are TRBV28 and TRBJ1-2; D gene ambiguous. V was pared by 3 bases and J by 4 bases, with 6 bases between. This CDR3 region has 12 residues. Germline V gene sequence: CDR1 MDHEN, CDR2 SYDVKM.

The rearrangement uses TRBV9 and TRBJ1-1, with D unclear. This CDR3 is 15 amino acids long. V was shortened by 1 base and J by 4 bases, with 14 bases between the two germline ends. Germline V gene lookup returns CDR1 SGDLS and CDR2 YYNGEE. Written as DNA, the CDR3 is TGTGCCAGCAGCGTATCCCCAACATCGACCACTGAAGCTTTCTTT. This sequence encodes CASSVSPTSTTEAFF. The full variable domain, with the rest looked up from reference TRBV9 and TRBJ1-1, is DSGVTQTPKHLITATGQRVTLRCSPRSGDLSVYWYQQSLDQGLQFLIQYYNGEERAKGNILERFSAQQFPDLHSELNLSSLELGDSALYFCASSVSPTSTTEAFFGQGTRLTVV.

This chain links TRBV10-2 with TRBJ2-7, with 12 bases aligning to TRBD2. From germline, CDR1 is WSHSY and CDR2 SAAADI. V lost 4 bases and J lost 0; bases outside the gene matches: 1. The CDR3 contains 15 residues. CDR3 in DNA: TGCGCCAGCAGTGGACTAGCGGGAGTCTCCTACGAGCAGTACTTC. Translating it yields CASSGLAGVSYEQYF.

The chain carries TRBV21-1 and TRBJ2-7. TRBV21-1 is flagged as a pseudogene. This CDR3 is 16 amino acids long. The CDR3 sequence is CASSTRGAGDSYEQYF. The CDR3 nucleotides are TGTGCCAGCAGCACCCGCGGGGCAGGGGACTCCTACGAGCAGTACTTC.

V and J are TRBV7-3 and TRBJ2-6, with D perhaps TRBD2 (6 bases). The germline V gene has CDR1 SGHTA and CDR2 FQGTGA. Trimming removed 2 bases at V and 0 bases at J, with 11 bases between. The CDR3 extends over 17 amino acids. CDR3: CASSLAGGTSGANVLTF. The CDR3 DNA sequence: TGTGCCAGCAGCTTAGCTGGAGGGACCTCTGGGGCCAACGTCCTGACTTTC. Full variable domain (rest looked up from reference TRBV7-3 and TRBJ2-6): GAGVSQTPSNKVTEKGKYVELRCDPISGHTALYWYRQSLGQGPEFLIYFQGTGAADDSGLPNDRFFAVRPEGSVSTLKIQRTERGDSAVYLCASSLAGGTSGANVLTFGAGSRLTVL.

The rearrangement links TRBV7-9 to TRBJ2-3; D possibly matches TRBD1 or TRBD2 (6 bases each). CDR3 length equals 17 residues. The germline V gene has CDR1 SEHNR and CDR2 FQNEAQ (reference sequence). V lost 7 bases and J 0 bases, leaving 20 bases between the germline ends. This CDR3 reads CASTWRGDPLSTDTQYF. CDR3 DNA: TGTGCCAGCACCTGGAGGGGGGACCCCTTGAGCACAGATACGCAGTATTTT.

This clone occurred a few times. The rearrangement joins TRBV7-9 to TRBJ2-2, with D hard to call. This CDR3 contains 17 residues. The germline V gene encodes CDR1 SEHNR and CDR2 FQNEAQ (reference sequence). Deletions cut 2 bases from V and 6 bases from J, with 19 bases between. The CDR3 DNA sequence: TGTGCCAGCAGCTTAAAGGTGGCTGCCGCGCATGCCGGGGAGCTGTTTTTT. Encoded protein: CASSLKVAAAHAGELFF.